The source of this T cell receptor beta chain is a study of T cell changes during pregnancy in multiple sclerosis. TCRdb keeps only in-frame clones here, not all; method: immunoSEQ multiplex PCR. The sample contains 70,000 or so clones, 85% to 95% of which appear only once. With V trimmed by 4 bases and J by 5 bases, 14 bases remained unmatched. From germline, CDR1 is SGHDT and CDR2 YYEEEE. The CDR3 is made up of 17 amino acids. This clone was counted once. The sample here was peripheral blood, taken in the third trimester of pregnancy. The rearrangement joins TRBV5-6 to TRBJ2-7, with 11 positions matching TRBD2. This TCR derives from a female donor in good health, enrolled as a control in a pregnancy study. This CDR3 reads CASSRRPSGGSVDEQYF. The CDR3, as DNA: TGTGCCAGCAGCCGGAGGCCTAGCGGGGGGAGCGTCGACGAGCAGTACTTC.